The sequence of this TCR beta chain was determined in a study of shared clonotypes between healthy human individuals. This clone occurred a few times. Its antigen remains unknown. Assay: immunoSEQ multiplex PCR; the TCRdb copy retains only in-frame clones and omits some. The repertoire holds around 700,000 clones, with around four fifths as singletons. Overall study findings and caveats: Naive subsets tended to show greater estimated richness than memory subsets.

This CDR3 comprises 17 residues. The V end was cut by 4 bases, the J end by 0 bases, with 19 bases between. Per germline, CDR1 SNHLY and CDR2 FYNNEI. V is TRBV2 and J is TRBJ2-7, with a tentative D call TRBD2 (6 bases). The clonotype comes from a woman aged 25 to 39 in good health. The sequenced material came from memory CD4+ T cells sorted from blood. Subset specified: CD45RA-negative fraction. The CDR3 spells CASSVRREIPISYEQYF. Written as DNA, the CDR3 is TGTGCCAGCAGTGTTAGGAGGGAGATCCCTATCTCCTACGAGCAGTACTTC.